The clone carrying this TCR beta chain was seen many times. Its antigen is currently unknown. Germline V CDR1 and CDR2: SGHRS, YFSETQ. Trimming at V came to 0 bases and at J to 2 bases, leaving 4 bases not matched to a gene. The CDR3 has 16 residues. Researchers tagged individual cDNA molecules with unique molecular identifiers. TCRdb reanalysed the 5' RACE reads using MiXCR and keeps one entry per CDR3 protein. The table lists around 25,000 distinct CDR3 sequences, 2.9% of them singletons. This entry is derived from a study of early T cells in non-severe SARS-CoV-2 infection. Study details: Chains stayed unpaired after sequencing of bulk RNA from unsorted whole blood. Study-wide points: VDJdb-based matching was biased toward anti-spike CD8 responses and missed private and CD4 specificities.

The TCR originated in an adult who was a healthcare worker with PCR-confirmed SARS-CoV-2 infection or an uninfected control (not recorded which). The chain employs TRBV5-1 and TRBJ2-2; TRBD2 aligns across 7 bases. Sequenced: whole blood. In nucleotides, the CDR3 is TGCGCCAGCAGCTTGGTTGCGGGGGTAAACACCGGGGAGCTGTTTTTT. Amino acid sequence: CASSLVAGVNTGELFF.